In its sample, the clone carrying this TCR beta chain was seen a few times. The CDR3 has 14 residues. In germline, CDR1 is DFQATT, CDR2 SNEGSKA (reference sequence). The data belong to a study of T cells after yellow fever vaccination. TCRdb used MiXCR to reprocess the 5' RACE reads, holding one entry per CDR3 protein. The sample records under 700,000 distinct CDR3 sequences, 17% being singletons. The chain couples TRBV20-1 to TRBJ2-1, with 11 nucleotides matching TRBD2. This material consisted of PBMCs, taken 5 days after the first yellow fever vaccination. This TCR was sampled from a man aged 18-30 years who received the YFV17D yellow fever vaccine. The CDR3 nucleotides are TGCAGCCTATTAGCGGGGGGGCTCTACAATGAGCAGTTCTTC. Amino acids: CSLLAGGLYNEQFF.